This T cell receptor beta chain emerged from a study of resident and recirculating memory T cells in vitiligo. Study context: Epidermis came from shave biopsies of lesional and nonlesional sites, plus PBMCs. The samples were homogenized without cell sorting before genomic DNA extraction.

Germline V lookup: CDR1 MDHEN, CDR2 SYDVKM. V trimming: 3 bases; J trimming: 2 bases; junction bases outside the gene matches: 6. CDR3 length: 15 residues. Stability required unchanged lesions during the previous 6 months. No patient showed confetti depigmentation, a clinical sign of active disease. Here immunoSEQ multiplex PCR was the method, and the copy in TCRdb shows in-frame clones only, minus some. The sample includes some 70,000 clones, 91% of them seen just once. The V call is TRBV28, the J call TRBJ1-2; 7 nucleotides match TRBD1. Sample: blood. This TCR derives from a male donor with vitiligo. This CDR3 is CASSFPGQLNYGYTF. The CDR3 DNA is TGTGCCAGCAGTTTTCCGGGACAGCTAAACTATGGCTACACCTTC.